This T cell receptor beta chain was identified in a study of CD8+ T cells in alopecia areata. The treatment was: oral pan-JAK inhibitor, 5-10 mg twice daily. It was cDNA, reverse transcribed from extracted RNA, that served as the sequencing template. TCRdb's table, derived via immunoSEQ multiplex PCR, lists solely in-frame clones and lacks some. The sample records 250,000 to 350,000 clones, 60% being singletons. Trimming shortened V by 8 bases and J by 7 bases, and 6 bases separated the two germline ends. CDR1 and CDR2 (germline): GTSNPN, SVGIG (reference sequence). The CDR3 loop spans 9 amino acids. This chain connects TRBV30 to TRBJ1-5; no reliable D call. The receptor was derived from a human donor with alopecia areata. The specimen comprised CD4+ T cells sorted from blood, sampled around week 54, from a patient treated with tofacitinib. CDR3 nucleotides: TGTGCCATTATGCAGCCCCAGCATTTT. Translated, it gives CAIMQPQHF.